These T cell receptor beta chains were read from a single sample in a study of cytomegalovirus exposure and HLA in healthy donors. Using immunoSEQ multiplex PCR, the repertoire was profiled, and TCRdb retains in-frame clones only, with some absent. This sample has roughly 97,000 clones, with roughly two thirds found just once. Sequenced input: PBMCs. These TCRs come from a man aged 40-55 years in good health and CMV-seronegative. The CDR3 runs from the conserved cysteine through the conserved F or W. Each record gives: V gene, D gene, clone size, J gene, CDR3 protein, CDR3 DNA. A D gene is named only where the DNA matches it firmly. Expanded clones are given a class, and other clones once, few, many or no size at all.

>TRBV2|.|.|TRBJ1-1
CASKEGREAFF
TGTGCCAGCAAGGAGGGAAGGGAAGCTTTCTTT
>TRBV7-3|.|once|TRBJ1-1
CASSLTGIPGEAFF
TGTGCCAGCAGCTTAACCGGTATCCCGGGGGAAGCTTTCTTT
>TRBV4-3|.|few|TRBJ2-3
CASSSSVGLAADTQYF
TGCGCCAGCAGCTCCAGCGTCGGGCTAGCCGCAGATACGCAGTATTTT
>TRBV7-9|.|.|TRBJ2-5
CASSLDPHEETQYF
TGTGCCAGCAGCCTAGATCCGCATGAGGAGACCCAGTACTTC
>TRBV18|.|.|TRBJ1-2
CASSPAQVSNYGYTF
TGTGCCAGCTCACCAGCGCAGGTATCTAACTATGGCTACACCTTC
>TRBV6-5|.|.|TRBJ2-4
CASSRTPPPGDIQYF
TGTGCCAGCAGCCGTACCCCTCCCCCAGGGGACATTCAGTACTTC
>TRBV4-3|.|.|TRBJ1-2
CASSQVQLGSPLLF
TGCGCCAGCAGCCAAGTCCAATTGGGCTCCCCCCTCCTCTTC
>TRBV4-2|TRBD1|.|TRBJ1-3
CASSQVLTGGVGGNTIYF
TGTGCCAGCAGCCAAGTCCTGACAGGGGGCGTTGGTGGAAACACCATATATTTT
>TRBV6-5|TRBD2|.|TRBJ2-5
CASSSRDYMYQETQYF
TGTGCCAGCAGTTCCCGGGACTATATGTACCAAGAGACCCAGTACTTC
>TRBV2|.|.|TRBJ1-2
CASSAWETINYGYTF
TGTGCCAGCAGTGCGTGGGAGACGATTAACTATGGCTACACCTTC
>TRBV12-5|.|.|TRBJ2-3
CASRWGGTDTQYF
TGTGCTAGTCGGTGGGGGGGCACAGATACGCAGTATTTT
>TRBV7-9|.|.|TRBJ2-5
CASSLFAGAVKETQYF
TGTGCCAGCAGCTTATTCGCGGGGGCTGTCAAAGAGACCCAGTACTTC
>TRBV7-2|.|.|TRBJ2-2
CASSWGPGELFF
TGTGCCAGCAGCTGGGGGCCCGGGGAGCTGTTTTTT
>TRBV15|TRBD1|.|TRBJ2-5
CATSGQGGETQYF
TGTGCCACCAGCGGACAGGGGGGAGAGACCCAGTACTTC
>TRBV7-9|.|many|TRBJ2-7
CASSLASGSSEYEQYF
TGTGCCAGCAGCTTAGCGTCGGGTAGCTCTGAATACGAGCAGTACTTC
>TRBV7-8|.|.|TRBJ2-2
CASSLALGGPNTGELFF
TGTGCCAGCAGCTTAGCCCTAGGAGGGCCGAACACCGGGGAGCTGTTTTTT
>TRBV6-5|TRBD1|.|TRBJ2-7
CASSYFGTGVFYEQYF
TGTGCCAGCAGTTACTTCGGGACAGGGGTTTTCTACGAGCAGTACTTC
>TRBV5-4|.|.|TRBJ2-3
CASSVPSTDTQYF
TGTGCCAGCAGCGTCCCTAGCACAGATACGCAGTATTTT
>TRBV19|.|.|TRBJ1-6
CASSWGHGSPLHF
TGTGCCAGTAGTTGGGGACACGGTTCACCCCTCCACTTT
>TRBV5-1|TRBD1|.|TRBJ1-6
CASRLIQGTSPLHF
TGCGCCAGCAGGCTAATACAGGGGACTTCACCCCTCCACTTT
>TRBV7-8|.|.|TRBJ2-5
CASSPGVPLTETQYF
TGTGCCAGCAGCCCCGGGGTCCCTCTTACAGAGACCCAGTACTTC
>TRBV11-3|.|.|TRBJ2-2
CASSLLGPGELFF
TGTGCCAGCAGCCTCCTGGGCCCCGGGGAGCTGTTTTTT
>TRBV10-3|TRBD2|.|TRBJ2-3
CAISESVAGGPDTQYF
TGTGCCATCAGTGAGTCCGTAGCGGGGGGGCCAGATACGCAGTATTTT
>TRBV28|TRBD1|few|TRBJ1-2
CASSLLGTAYGYTF
TGTGCCAGCAGTCTCCTCGGGACAGCATATGGCTACACCTTC
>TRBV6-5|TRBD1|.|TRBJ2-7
CASRSGTGSREQYF
TGTGCCAGCAGGTCCGGGACAGGGTCTCGCGAGCAGTACTTC
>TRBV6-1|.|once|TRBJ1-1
CASSAGVGQNTEAFF
TGTGCCAGCAGTGCTGGGGTGGGACAGAACACTGAAGCTTTCTTT
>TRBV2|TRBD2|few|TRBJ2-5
CASNRGGEETQYF
TGTGCCAGCAATAGGGGAGGGGAAGAGACCCAGTACTTC
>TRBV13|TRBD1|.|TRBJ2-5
CASSPTGGETQYF
TGTGCCAGCAGCCCGACAGGGGGAGAGACCCAGTACTTC
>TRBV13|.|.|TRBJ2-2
CASSFFSGELFF
TGTGCCAGCAGCTTTTTCTCCGGGGAGCTGTTTTTT
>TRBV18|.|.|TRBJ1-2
CASSSEGYGYTF
TGTGCCAGCTCATCAGAGGGATATGGCTACACCTTC
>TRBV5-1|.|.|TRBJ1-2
CASSLGADYGYTF
TGCGCCAGCAGCTTGGGGGCAGATTATGGCTACACCTTC
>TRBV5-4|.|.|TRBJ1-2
CASSLDRAYGYTF
TGTGCCAGCAGCTTGGACAGGGCATATGGCTACACCTTC
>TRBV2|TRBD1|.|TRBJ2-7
CASSEQGEVYEQYF
TGTGCCAGCAGTGAGCAGGGGGAAGTCTACGAGCAGTACTTC
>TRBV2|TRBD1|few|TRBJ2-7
CASRGDRDSYEQYF
TGTGCCAGCAGAGGGGACAGGGATTCCTACGAGCAGTACTTC
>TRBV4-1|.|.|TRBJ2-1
CASSQDPSAPYNEQFF
TGCGCCAGCAGCCAAGATCCTAGCGCCCCCTACAATGAGCAGTTCTTC
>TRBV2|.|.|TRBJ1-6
CASLGKSSYNSPLHF
TGTGCCTCCCTCGGGAAGTCCTCCTATAATTCACCCCTCCACTTT
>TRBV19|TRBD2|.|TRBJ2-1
CASSTTSGGLTYNEQFF
TGTGCCAGTAGTACGACTAGCGGGGGCCTAACCTACAATGAGCAGTTCTTC
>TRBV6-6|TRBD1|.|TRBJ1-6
CASSWGQADYNSPLHF
TGTGCCAGCAGTTGGGGACAGGCGGACTATAATTCACCCCTCCACTTT
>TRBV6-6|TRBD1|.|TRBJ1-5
CASRKQGEEQPQHF
TGTGCCAGCAGGAAACAGGGGGAGGAGCAGCCCCAGCATTTT
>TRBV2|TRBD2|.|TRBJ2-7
CASSEGGGREQYF
TGTGCCAGCAGTGAAGGGGGAGGGCGCGAGCAGTACTTC
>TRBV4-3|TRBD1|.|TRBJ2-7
CASSHLPGQGASEQYF
TGCGCCAGCAGCCACTTACCGGGACAGGGGGCTTCCGAGCAGTACTTC
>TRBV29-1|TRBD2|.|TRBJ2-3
CSARGASGAGDTQYF
TGCAGCGCCAGGGGGGCTAGCGGGGCAGGAGATACGCAGTATTTT
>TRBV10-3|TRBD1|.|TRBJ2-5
CAISPFGQGRQETQYF
TGTGCCATCAGTCCATTCGGACAGGGCCGACAAGAGACCCAGTACTTC
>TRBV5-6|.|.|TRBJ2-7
CASTPRDSYEQYF
TGTGCCAGCACCCCGAGGGACTCGTACGAGCAGTACTTC
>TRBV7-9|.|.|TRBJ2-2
CASSPTSGFWELFF
TGTGCCAGCAGCCCTACATCGGGGTTCTGGGAGCTGTTTTTT
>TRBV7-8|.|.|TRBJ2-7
CASSLDRSSYEQYF
TGTGCCAGCAGCTTAGACAGGTCCTCCTACGAGCAGTACTTC
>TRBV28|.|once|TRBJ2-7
CASSFRGYEQYF
TGTGCCAGCAGTTTTCGCGGCTACGAGCAGTACTTC
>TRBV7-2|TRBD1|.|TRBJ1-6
CASSFSGTGSSPLHF
TGTGCCAGCAGCTTTTCCGGGACAGGGTCTTCACCCCTCCACTTT
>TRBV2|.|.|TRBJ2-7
CASTATGGQGQYF
TGTGCCAGCACCGCGACAGGCGGCCAGGGGCAGTACTTC
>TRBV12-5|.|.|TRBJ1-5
CASGLVLGGPGNQPQHF
TGTGCTAGTGGTTTGGTACTCGGAGGACCGGGCAATCAGCCCCAGCATTTT
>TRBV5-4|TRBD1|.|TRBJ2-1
CASSRDREGEQFF
TGTGCCAGCAGCCGGGACAGGGAAGGTGAGCAGTTCTTC
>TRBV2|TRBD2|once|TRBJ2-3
CASSEAPRYQGLAFTDTQYF
TGTGCCAGCAGTGAAGCGCCGAGATATCAGGGACTAGCTTTCACAGATACGCAGTATTTT
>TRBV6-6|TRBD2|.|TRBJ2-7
CASNPTSGGAYEQYF
TGTGCCAGCAACCCGACTAGCGGGGGGGCCTACGAGCAGTACTTC
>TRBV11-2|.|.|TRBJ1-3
CASRQGKVGNTIYF
TGTGCCAGCAGACAGGGAAAGGTCGGAAACACCATATATTTT
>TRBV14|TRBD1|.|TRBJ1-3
CASSQDYWTGGITGNTIYF
TGTGCCAGCAGCCAAGATTATTGGACAGGGGGTATTACTGGAAACACCATATATTTT
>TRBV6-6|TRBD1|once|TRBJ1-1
CASRPTGGTEAFF
TGTGCCAGCAGACCCACAGGGGGCACTGAAGCTTTCTTT
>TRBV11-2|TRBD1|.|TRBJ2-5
CASSPLKGARGTQYF
TGTGCCAGCAGCCCCCTGAAGGGGGCTAGGGGGACCCAGTACTTC
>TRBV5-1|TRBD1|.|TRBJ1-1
CASSLAGGGTEAFF
TGCGCCAGCAGCTTGGCAGGGGGCGGGACTGAAGCTTTCTTT
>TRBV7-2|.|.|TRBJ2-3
CASSLPGGPDTQYF
TGTGCCAGCAGCTTACCTGGGGGCCCAGATACGCAGTATTTT
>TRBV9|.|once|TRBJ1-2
CASSANLRTEYGYTF
TGTGCCAGCAGTGCCAACCTTAGGACAGAATATGGCTACACCTTC